This T cell receptor (beta chain) came from a study of CD8 T cells in Susac syndrome. Negative isolation was applied to CD8+ and CD4+ T cells, and FACS enrichment was applied to TEMRA cells. The CDR3 spans 11 residues. V lost 5 bases and J 6 bases, leaving 7 bases between the germline ends. Germline lookup yields CDR1 DFQATT and CDR2 SNEGSKA (reference sequence). RNA totalling roughly 0.45 to 1 ug underwent reverse transcription with random hexamers. With immunoSEQ multiplex PCR, TCR beta CDR3 was amplified across 54 Vbeta and 13 Jbeta. From the immunoSEQ multiplex PCR reads, TCRdb called clonotypes with MiXCR, one entry per CDR3 protein. The table includes 73,000 or so distinct CDR3 sequences, roughly 95% detected once.

The chain has TRBV20-1 and TRBJ2-2; D is ambiguous. The receptor was derived from a human donor with multiple sclerosis. Specimen: CD8+ T cells from PBMCs. In nucleotides, the CDR3 is TGCAGTGCTGAGTTATCCGGGGAGCTGTTTTTT. This sequence encodes CSAELSGELFF.